This passage covers 4 T cell receptor beta chains from one sample sequenced in a study of blood T cell repertoires in COVID-19. Only in-frame clones appear in the TCRdb table, and some are missing; sequencing was by immunoSEQ multiplex PCR. The data show some 350,000 clones, around 87% seen once. The sequenced sample consisted of PBMCs or T cells enriched from blood (not recorded which). These receptors all come from a man aged 18 to 35 who had recovered from COVID-19.

This chain uses TRBV10-3 with TRBJ2-7; TRBD2 agrees at 9 bases. This CDR3 is built from 15 residues. Germline trimming cut 6 bases from V and 4 bases from J; bases unmatched to any gene: 10. Germline V gene sequence: CDR1 ENHRY, CDR2 SYGVKD. As DNA, the CDR3 is TGTGCCATCAGCGGGGGGCTAGCGGGGACTTACGAGCAGTACTTC. This encodes CAISGGLAGTYEQYF.

The rearrangement links TRBV7-2 to TRBJ1-1; 8 nucleotides align to TRBD1. The V gene's germline CDR1 is SGHTA and CDR2 FQGNSA. This CDR3 is 15 amino acids long. Trimming took 2 bases from V and 5 from J; bases not matched to a gene: 7. CDR3 bases: TGTGCCAGCAGCTTAACAGGGGGGAAAGGAACTGAAGCTTTCTTT. It translates to CASSLTGGKGTEAFF.

The chain links TRBV5-8 to TRBJ2-1; 12 bases line up with TRBD1. With V trimmed by 4 bases and J by 6 bases, 5 bases remained unmatched. This CDR3 region has 15 residues. The germline V gene encodes CDR1 SGHTS and CDR2 YDEGEE. CDR3: CASSHRDRGRNEQFF. The CDR3 coding sequence is TGTGCCAGCAGCCACCGGGACAGGGGGCGCAATGAGCAGTTCTTC.

The chain joins TRBV3-1 (or the pseudogene TRBV3-2) to TRBJ1-1; possible D gene TRBD1, 5 bases. The germline V gene has CDR1 LGHDT and CDR2 YNNKEL (reference sequence). The germline V and J ends were trimmed by 1 base and 5 bases, with 11 bases remaining between them. This CDR3 is built from 14 residues. The chain's CDR3 is CASSQVRGETEAFF. In DNA, the CDR3 is TGTGCCAGCAGCCAAGTACGGGGGGAGACTGAAGCTTTCTTT.